This T cell receptor beta chain was identified in a study of blood T cell repertoires in COVID-19. Trimming removed 2 bases from V and 2 bases from J; junction bases left unmatched: 0. This CDR3 has 15 residues. In germline, CDR1 is SGHVS, CDR2 FQNEAQ. Data came from immunoSEQ multiplex PCR; TCRdb stores just in-frame clones and leaves some out. The sample shows about 120,000 clones, roughly 84% of them seen only once. Sequencing was carried out using PBMCs or T cells enriched from blood (not recorded which). The rearrangement joins TRBV7-8 to TRBJ2-1, with 10 bases identical to TRBD2. This receptor was identified in a woman aged 25 to 39 who had recovered from COVID-19. The CDR3 reads CASSLLAGAYNEQFF. CDR3 nucleotides: TGTGCCAGCAGCTTACTAGCGGGAGCCTACAATGAGCAGTTCTTC.